A selection of T cell receptor beta chains follows, all from one sample in a study of blood T cell repertoires in COVID-19. Assay: immunoSEQ multiplex PCR; the TCRdb copy retains only in-frame clones and omits some. This sample has roughly 100,000 clones, with 92% found just once. Material: peripheral blood. Source of these receptors: a woman between 45 and 65 years old with COVID-19, enrolled during active disease. CDR3s include the opening cysteine and the closing phenylalanine or tryptophan. Each record gives: J gene, clone size, D gene, V gene, CDR3 protein, CDR3 DNA. The D gene is left open where the match is weak. Not every row has a clone size; where given, it reads once, few, many or a size class.

j_gene: TRBJ2-7; abundance: .; d_gene: .; v_gene: TRBV5-6; CDR3aa: CASSPPMALSYEQYF; CDR3nt: TGTGCCAGCAGCCCCCCGATGGCTCTGTCATACGAGCAGTACTTC
j_gene: TRBJ1-2; abundance: .; d_gene: .; v_gene: TRBV5-6; CDR3aa: CASSSTVDGYTF; CDR3nt: TGTGCCAGCAGCTCTACCGTGGATGGCTACACCTTC
j_gene: TRBJ2-2; abundance: .; d_gene: .; v_gene: TRBV12-5; CDR3aa: CASGLVPDSMTGELFF; CDR3nt: TGTGCTAGTGGTTTGGTACCAGACAGTATGACCGGGGAGCTGTTTTTT
j_gene: TRBJ2-3; abundance: .; d_gene: TRBD2; v_gene: TRBV7-3; CDR3aa: CASSSYKRGGRDTQYF; CDR3nt: TGTGCCAGCAGCAGCTATAAGCGGGGGGGAAGAGATACGCAGTATTTT
j_gene: TRBJ1-5; abundance: .; d_gene: .; v_gene: TRBV18; CDR3aa: CASSLGLDQPQHF; CDR3nt: TGTGCCAGCTCCCTAGGCTTGGATCAGCCCCAGCATTTT
j_gene: TRBJ2-7; abundance: .; d_gene: TRBD2; v_gene: TRBV3-1/TRBV3-2; CDR3aa: CASSSGLAGVYEQYF; CDR3nt: TGTGCCAGCAGCTCGGGACTAGCGGGGGTATACGAGCAGTACTTC
j_gene: TRBJ2-5; abundance: once; d_gene: .; v_gene: TRBV5-4; CDR3aa: CASSLARGQETQYF; CDR3nt: TGTGCCAGCAGCTTGGCTAGGGGGCAAGAGACCCAGTACTTC
j_gene: TRBJ1-3; abundance: once; d_gene: .; v_gene: TRBV27; CDR3aa: CASSKLSNSGNTIYF; CDR3nt: TGTGCCAGCAGTAAGCTGAGTAACTCTGGAAACACCATATATTTT
j_gene: TRBJ2-1; abundance: .; d_gene: TRBD1; v_gene: TRBV7-2; CDR3aa: CASSQYRGPKYYNEQFF; CDR3nt: TGTGCCAGCAGCCAATACAGGGGCCCAAAGTACTACAATGAGCAGTTCTTC
j_gene: TRBJ1-6; abundance: .; d_gene: TRBD1; v_gene: TRBV28; CDR3aa: CASSSPSTGLGNSPLHF; CDR3nt: TGTGCCAGCAGTTCACCCTCGACAGGGTTAGGTAATTCACCCCTCCACTTT
j_gene: TRBJ2-1; abundance: .; d_gene: .; v_gene: TRBV5-1; CDR3aa: CASSWGRGYNNEQFF; CDR3nt: TGCGCCAGCAGCTGGGGTCGGGGGTACAACAATGAGCAGTTCTTC
j_gene: TRBJ2-3; abundance: .; d_gene: TRBD1; v_gene: TRBV29-1; CDR3aa: CSVEGYRGRVDTQYF; CDR3nt: TGCAGCGTTGAAGGTTACAGGGGGCGAGTTGATACGCAGTATTTT
j_gene: TRBJ1-5; abundance: .; d_gene: TRBD1; v_gene: TRBV19; CDR3aa: CASSKGQEGNQPQHF; CDR3nt: TGTGCCAGTAGTAAGGGACAGGAGGGCAATCAGCCCCAGCATTTT
j_gene: TRBJ2-3; abundance: .; d_gene: .; v_gene: TRBV7-2; CDR3aa: CASSLAAGRNTDTQYF; CDR3nt: TGTGCCAGCAGCTTAGCCGCGGGGAGAAACACAGATACGCAGTATTTT
j_gene: TRBJ1-5; abundance: .; d_gene: TRBD1; v_gene: TRBV6-5; CDR3aa: CASRYGQGPNQPQHF; CDR3nt: TGTGCCAGCAGATACGGACAGGGGCCCAATCAGCCCCAGCATTTT
j_gene: TRBJ2-5; abundance: .; d_gene: TRBD1; v_gene: TRBV2; CDR3aa: CASRKGQGEETQYF; CDR3nt: TGTGCCAGCAGGAAAGGACAGGGGGAAGAGACCCAGTACTTC
j_gene: TRBJ1-5; abundance: .; d_gene: .; v_gene: TRBV2; CDR3aa: CASCGRMNQPQHF; CDR3nt: TGTGCCAGCTGCGGGAGAATGAATCAGCCCCAGCATTTT
j_gene: TRBJ1-2; abundance: .; d_gene: .; v_gene: TRBV5-4; CDR3aa: CASSLEGQNYGYTF; CDR3nt: TGTGCCAGCAGCTTGGAGGGGCAGAACTATGGCTACACCTTC
j_gene: TRBJ1-1; abundance: once; d_gene: .; v_gene: TRBV18; CDR3aa: CASSPTDGVFGNTEAFF; CDR3nt: TGTGCCAGCTCACCCACGGACGGGGTATTCGGGAACACTGAAGCTTTCTTT
j_gene: TRBJ2-5; abundance: .; d_gene: .; v_gene: TRBV5-4; CDR3aa: CASSLGPQETQYF; CDR3nt: TGTGCCAGCAGCTTGGGGCCCCAAGAGACCCAGTACTTC
j_gene: TRBJ2-1; abundance: .; d_gene: .; v_gene: TRBV5-1; CDR3aa: CASSLVGGYNEQFF; CDR3nt: TGCGCCAGCAGCTTGGTGGGGGGCTACAATGAGCAGTTCTTC
j_gene: TRBJ2-6; abundance: .; d_gene: .; v_gene: TRBV24-1; CDR3aa: CATSYYQGPGSGANVLTF; CDR3nt: TGTGCCACCAGCTATTATCAGGGGCCCGGCTCTGGGGCCAACGTCCTGACTTTC
j_gene: TRBJ1-2; abundance: .; d_gene: .; v_gene: TRBV6-1; CDR3aa: CASSELTLYGYTF; CDR3nt: TGTGCCAGCAGTGAATTAACATTATATGGCTACACCTTC
j_gene: TRBJ1-1; abundance: .; d_gene: .; v_gene: TRBV5-6; CDR3aa: CASSFRISLNTEAFF; CDR3nt: TGTGCCAGCAGCTTTAGAATTTCATTGAACACTGAAGCTTTCTTT
j_gene: TRBJ1-3; abundance: once; d_gene: .; v_gene: TRBV2; CDR3aa: CASSQSGNTIYF; CDR3nt: TGTGCCAGCAGCCAGTCTGGAAACACCATATATTTT
j_gene: TRBJ1-5; abundance: .; d_gene: .; v_gene: TRBV7-2; CDR3aa: CASSLEVRVEQPQHF; CDR3nt: TGTGCCAGCAGCTTAGAGGTCAGGGTGGAGCAGCCCCAGCATTTT
j_gene: TRBJ1-2; abundance: .; d_gene: TRBD1; v_gene: TRBV3-1/TRBV3-2; CDR3aa: CASSQGGQGYGYTF; CDR3nt: TGTGCCAGCAGCCAGGGGGGACAGGGCTATGGCTACACCTTC
j_gene: TRBJ1-2; abundance: .; d_gene: TRBD1; v_gene: TRBV12-3/TRBV12-4; CDR3aa: CASSYLTGGYTF; CDR3nt: TGTGCCAGCAGTTACCTGACAGGGGGCTACACCTTC
j_gene: TRBJ1-1; abundance: .; d_gene: .; v_gene: TRBV7-9; CDR3aa: CASSSLSTEAFF; CDR3nt: TGTGCCAGCAGCTCTTTGAGCACTGAAGCTTTCTTT
j_gene: TRBJ2-7; abundance: .; d_gene: TRBD1; v_gene: TRBV7-8; CDR3aa: CASSPLGGPPVPHEQYF; CDR3nt: TGTGCCAGCAGCCCCCTAGGGGGCCCTCCCGTCCCCCACGAGCAGTACTTC
j_gene: TRBJ1-6; abundance: .; d_gene: TRBD1; v_gene: TRBV25-1; CDR3aa: CASSAPPGQPNSPLHF; CDR3nt: TGTGCCAGCAGTGCACCTCCGGGACAGCCCAATTCACCCCTCCACTTT
j_gene: TRBJ2-1; abundance: .; d_gene: TRBD2; v_gene: TRBV7-2; CDR3aa: CASSPRVAGVGGEQFF; CDR3nt: TGTGCCAGCAGCCCCCGGGTAGCGGGGGTCGGAGGTGAGCAGTTCTTC
j_gene: TRBJ2-2; abundance: .; d_gene: .; v_gene: TRBV19; CDR3aa: CASSPRHSANGELFF; CDR3nt: TGTGCCAGTAGTCCAAGACATAGTGCGAACGGGGAGCTGTTTTTT
j_gene: TRBJ1-1; abundance: .; d_gene: TRBD1; v_gene: TRBV7-9; CDR3aa: CASSDYRGITRMNTEAFF; CDR3nt: TGTGCCAGCAGCGATTACAGGGGTATCACCCGAATGAACACTGAAGCTTTCTTT
j_gene: TRBJ1-1; abundance: .; d_gene: TRBD1; v_gene: TRBV11-2; CDR3aa: CASSLEGQGAKNTEAFF; CDR3nt: TGTGCCAGCAGCTTAGAGGGACAGGGGGCTAAGAACACTGAAGCTTTCTTT